Listed here are 13 T cell receptor beta chains from one sample, sequenced in a study of CXCR3-negative and CXCR3-positive naive CD8 T cells. The study's findings and limits: Higher TRB CDR3 hydrophobicity marked CXCR3-positive naive cells relative to CXCR3-negative naive cells.

Their cognate antigens are unknown. The libraries of TRB cDNA were constructed through 5' RACE using UMI labels. Using the 5' RACE reads, TCRdb records one entry per CDR3 protein without DNA. Its clone listing holds some 53,000 distinct CDR3 sequences. Source material: naive CXCR3+ CD8+ T cells from blood. Regarding subset: CD45RO-CCR7+CD27+CD95- naive CD8+ T cells expressing CXCR3 (TNR3+). The receptors originated from a human donor in good health. Some clones in this sample may be carry-over from other donors' samples.

CDR3 protein: CASIGLEETQYF. The genes are TRBV19 and TRBJ2-5. Germline V CDR1 and CDR2: LNHDA, SQIVND (reference sequence). This CDR3 region has 12 residues. The full variable domain, with the rest looked up from reference TRBV19 and TRBJ2-5, is DGGITQSPKYLFRKEGQNVTLSCEQNLNHDAMYWYRQDPGQGLRLIYYSQIVNDFQKGDIAEGYSVSREKKESFPLTVTSAQKNPTAFYLCASIGLEETQYFGPGTRLLVL.

The chain carries TRBV4-3 and TRBJ2-2; with no DNA, the TCRdb D assignment of TRBD1 cannot be verified. Germline CDR1 is LGHNA and CDR2 is YSLEER. This CDR3 has 15 amino acids. The chain's CDR3 is CASSQGTGSTGELFF.

The rearrangement joins TRBV5-5 to TRBJ2-7. The CDR3 runs to 11 residues. CDR1 and CDR2 from the germline V gene are SGHKS and YYEKEE (reference sequence). The CDR3: CASSISYEQYF. Using reference TRBV5-5 and TRBJ2-7 for the parts outside the CDR3, the full variable domain is DAGVTQSPTHLIKTRGQQVTLRCSPISGHKSVSWYQQVLGQGPQFIFQYYEKEERGRGNFPDRFSARQFPNYSSELNVNALLLGDSALYLCASSISYEQYFGPGTRLTVT.

This sequence joins TRBV29-1 and TRBJ2-7; with no DNA, the TCRdb D assignment of TRBD1 cannot be verified. The CDR3 runs to 14 residues. Germline V gives CDR1 SQVTM, CDR2 ANQGSEA. This CDR3 reads CSVESYSGHYEQYF.

The V gene is TRBV4-3, the J gene TRBJ2-7; the TCRdb D gene call, TRBD1, has no DNA to confirm it. CDR1 is LGHNA, CDR2 YSLEER, per germline. The CDR3 is 16 amino acids. The CDR3 region is CASSQVMPGQGGEQYF.

This chain joins TRBV10-3 and TRBJ1-3; there is no DNA to check the TCRdb D call of TRBD1. The CDR3 is 15 residues long. The germline CDR1 and CDR2 sequences are ENHRY and SYGVKD. The CDR3 sequence: CAISDYDTGGNTIYF.

This chain connects TRBV7-9 to TRBJ1-1; TCRdb's D call of TRBD1 is untestable without DNA. From germline, CDR1 is SEHNR and CDR2 FQNEAQ (reference sequence). The CDR3 is 12 residues long. CDR3 region: CASSSGAAEAFF.

This chain connects TRBV20-1 to TRBJ2-3; TCRdb's assignment of TRBD2 cannot be checked, as there is no DNA. CDR1 is DFQATT and CDR2 is SNEGSKA in the germline V gene (reference sequence). The CDR3 runs 18 residues. This CDR3 is CSARDLMGLLAGGDTQYF.

The chain links TRBV5-1 to TRBJ1-2. Per germline, CDR1 SGHRS and CDR2 YFSETQ. The CDR3 is 14 amino acids. This chain's CDR3 is CASSYQPGGDGYTF.

The chain has TRBV29-1 and TRBJ2-5; TCRdb lists TRBD1, though no DNA is available to test this call. CDR1 is SQVTM and CDR2 is ANQGSEA in the germline V gene. The CDR3 runs 15 residues. This CDR3 reads CSVEEPTTGGETQYF.

This chain uses TRBV27 with TRBJ1-1; the TCRdb call, TRBD1, lacks DNA for checking. Germline-derived CDR1 and CDR2 are MNHEY and SMNVEV (reference sequence). The CDR3 length is 13 residues. This chain's CDR3 is CASSLTGGLEAFF.

The chain's CDR3 is CASSQGGIGNQPQHF. V is TRBV27 and J is TRBJ1-5; there is no DNA to check the TCRdb D call of TRBD1. CDR1 and CDR2 (germline): MNHEY, SMNVEV (reference sequence). This CDR3 contains 15 residues.

The gene calls are TRBV29-1 and TRBJ2-4; the TCRdb call, TRBD1, lacks DNA for checking. This CDR3 comprises 14 residues. Germline values: CDR1 SQVTM, CDR2 ANQGSEA. The CDR3 sequence: CSVEGARGRDIQYF.